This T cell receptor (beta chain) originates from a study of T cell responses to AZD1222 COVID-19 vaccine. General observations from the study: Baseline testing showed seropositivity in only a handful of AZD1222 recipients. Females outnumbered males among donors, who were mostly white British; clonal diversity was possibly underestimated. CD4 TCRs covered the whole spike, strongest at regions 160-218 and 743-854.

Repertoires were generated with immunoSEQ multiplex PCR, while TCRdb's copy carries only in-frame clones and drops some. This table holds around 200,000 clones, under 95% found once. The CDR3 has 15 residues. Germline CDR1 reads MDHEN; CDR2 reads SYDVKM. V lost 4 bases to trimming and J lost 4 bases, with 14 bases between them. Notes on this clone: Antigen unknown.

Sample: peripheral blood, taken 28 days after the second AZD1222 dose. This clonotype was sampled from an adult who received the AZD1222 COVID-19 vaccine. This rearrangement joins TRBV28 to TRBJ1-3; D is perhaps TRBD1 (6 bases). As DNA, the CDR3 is TGTGCCAGCAGTTCAAGGGACATAAAGGGAAACACCATATATTTT. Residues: CASSSRDIKGNTIYF.